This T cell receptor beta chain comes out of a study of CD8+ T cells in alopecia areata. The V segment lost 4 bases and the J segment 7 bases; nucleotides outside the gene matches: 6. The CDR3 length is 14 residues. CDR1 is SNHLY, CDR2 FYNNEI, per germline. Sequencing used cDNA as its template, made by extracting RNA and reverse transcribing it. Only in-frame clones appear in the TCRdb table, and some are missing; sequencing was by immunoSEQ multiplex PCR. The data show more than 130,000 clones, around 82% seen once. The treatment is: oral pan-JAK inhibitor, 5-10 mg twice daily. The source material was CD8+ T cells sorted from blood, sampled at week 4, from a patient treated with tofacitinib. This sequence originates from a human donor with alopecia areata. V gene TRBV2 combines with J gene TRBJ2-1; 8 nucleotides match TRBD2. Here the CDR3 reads CASSARGGYNEQFF. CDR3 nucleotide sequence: TGTGCCAGCAGTGCCCGGGGGGGCTATAATGAGCAGTTCTTC. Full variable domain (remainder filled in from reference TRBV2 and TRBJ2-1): EPEVTQTPSHQVTQMGQEVILRCVPISNHLYFYWYRQILGQKVEFLVSFYNNEISEKSEIFDDQFSVERPDGSNFTLKIRSTKLEDSAMYFCASSARGGYNEQFFGPGTRLTVL.